This TCR beta chain is drawn from a study of blood T cell repertoires in COVID-19. Study context: Samples of COVID-19 (acute and convalescent) were obtained from the United States, Italy and Spain. T cells, B-cell-depleted T cells, or PBMCs provided the cDNA or gDNA that served as material.

Assay used: immunoSEQ multiplex PCR; TCRdb lists only in-frame clones, some missing. Of about 120,000 clones in the sample, about nine tenths were seen once. CDR3 size: 15 residues. V gave up 3 bases and J gave up 6 bases; unmatched junction bases: 8. Germline CDR1 is DFQATT and CDR2 is SNEGSKA (reference sequence). The source of this sequence is a middle-aged man with acute or convalescent COVID-19. The source material was peripheral blood. This chain joins TRBV20-1 and TRBJ2-3, with 11 bases fitting TRBD2. The DNA of the CDR3 is TGCAGTGCTAGTGGTGCTAGCGGGGGGAGGGATACGCAGTATTTT. It yields the protein CSASGASGGRDTQYF.